This T cell receptor (beta chain) was sequenced for a study of T cells in Graves' hyperthyroidism and ophthalmopathy. Study conclusions and caveats: Onset of ophthalmopathy came a median roughly 6.9 months after the model predicted it.

In its sample, this clonotype was seen a few times. What it binds is not known. CDR3 length: 15 residues. V lost 6 bases to trimming and J lost 3 bases, with 17 bases between them. The germline V gene has CDR1 SGHRS and CDR2 YFSETQ. Authors of the study amplified TCR beta CDR3 regions from RNA transcripts. HTBI primers were used for first-round RT-PCR of the TCR CDR3. TCRdb ran MiXCR on the multiplex PCR reads and lists one entry per CDR3 protein. Of about 400,000 distinct CDR3 sequences listed, more than 12% were seen once; the top ten hold 25% to 30%. This TCR came from a man aged 45-65 years with Graves' ophthalmopathy. Sample: blood. This rearrangement joins TRBV5-1 to TRBJ2-3, with D possibly matching TRBD2 (6 bases). CDR3 bases: TGCGCCAGCACCCAGCACGGGAGCGGTACAGATACGCAGTATTTT. Protein: CASTQHGSGTDTQYF.